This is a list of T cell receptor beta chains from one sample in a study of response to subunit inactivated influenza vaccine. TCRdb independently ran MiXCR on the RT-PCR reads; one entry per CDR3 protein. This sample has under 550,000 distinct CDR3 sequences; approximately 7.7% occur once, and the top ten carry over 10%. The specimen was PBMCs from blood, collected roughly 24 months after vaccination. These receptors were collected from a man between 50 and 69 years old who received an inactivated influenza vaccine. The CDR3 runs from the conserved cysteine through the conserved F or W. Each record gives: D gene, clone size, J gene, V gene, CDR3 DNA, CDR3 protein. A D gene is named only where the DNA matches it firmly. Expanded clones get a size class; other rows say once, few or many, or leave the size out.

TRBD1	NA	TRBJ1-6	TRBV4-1	TGCGCCAGCAGCCAAGATTGGGACAGGGTTTCACCCCTCCACTTT	CASSQDWDRVSPLHF
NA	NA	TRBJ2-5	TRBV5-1	TGCGCCAGCAGCTCGTCCCCCGGTGGGGAGACCCAGTACTTC	CASSSSPGGETQYF
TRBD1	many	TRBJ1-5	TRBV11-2	TGTGCCAGCAGCCCCGGACAGGGTCGAAATCAGCCCCAGCATTTT	CASSPGQGRNQPQHF
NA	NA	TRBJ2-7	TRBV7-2	TGTGCCAGCAGCTGGAGGGGAGCGGCGTCCTACGAGCAGTACTTC	CASSWRGAASYEQYF
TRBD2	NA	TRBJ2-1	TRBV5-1	TGCGCCAGCACCATAGCGGGGGACTACAATGAGCAGTTCTTC	CASTIAGDYNEQFF
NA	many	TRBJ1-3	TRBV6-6	TGTGCCAGCAGTTACGACGGTGGAAACACCATATATTTT	CASSYDGGNTIYF
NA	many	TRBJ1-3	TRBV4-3	TGCGCCAGCAGCCCATCCAGGGCTTCTGGAAACACCATATATTTT	CASSPSRASGNTIYF
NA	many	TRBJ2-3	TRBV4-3	TGCGCCAGCAGCCAAGTTGCGTCTCTCTATAGCACAGATACGCAGTATTTT	CASSQVASLYSTDTQYF
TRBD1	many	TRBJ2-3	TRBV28	TGTGCCTCCCTCCCAGGGGGTCGGTTGGTAGATACGCAGTATTTT	CASLPGGRLVDTQYF
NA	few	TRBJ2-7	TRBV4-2	TGTGCCAGCAGCCAGACAGACGACTTCTCCTACGAGCAGTACTTC	CASSQTDDFSYEQYF
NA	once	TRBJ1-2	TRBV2	TGTGCCAGCGGGCTTCGGTATGGCTACACCTTC	CASGLRYGYTF
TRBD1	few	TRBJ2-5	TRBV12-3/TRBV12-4	TGTGCCAGCACCGACGGACAGGGAAGGGAGACCCAGTACTTC	CASTDGQGRETQYF
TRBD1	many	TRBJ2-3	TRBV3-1	TGTGCCAGCAGCCTCCGGACAGGGCAAGATACGCAGTATTTT	CASSLRTGQDTQYF
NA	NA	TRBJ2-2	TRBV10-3	TGTGCCATCAGTGAAGGGCCCGGGGAGCTGTTTTTT	CAISEGPGELFF
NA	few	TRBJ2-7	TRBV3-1	TGTGCCAGCAGCCAGGGCGGGGTTGGCTACGAGCAGTACTTC	CASSQGGVGYEQYF
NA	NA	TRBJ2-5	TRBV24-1	TGTGCCACCAGTACGGGGGGCGTAGAGACCCAGTACTTC	CATSTGGVETQYF
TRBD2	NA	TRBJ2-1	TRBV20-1	TGCAGTGCTAGAGATCATGGCGTTAGCGGGAGGTACAATGAGCAGTTCTTC	CSARDHGVSGRYNEQFF
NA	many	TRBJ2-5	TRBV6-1	TGTGCCAGCAGCCGGGCGTTAAGGGAGACCCAGTACTTC	CASSRALRETQYF
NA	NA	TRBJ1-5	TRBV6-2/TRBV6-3	TGTGCCAGCAGACTAGGGGTTACCAATCAGCCCCGGCATTTT	CASRLGVTNQPRHF
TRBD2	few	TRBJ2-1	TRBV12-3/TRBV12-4	TGTGCCAGCAGTTTGGGGGGGTCCTACAACAATGAGCAGTTCTTC	CASSLGGSYNNEQFF
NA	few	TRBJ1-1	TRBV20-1	TGCATGGGACCGGGACCAGCCTCTGAAGCTTTCTTT	CMGPGPASEAFF
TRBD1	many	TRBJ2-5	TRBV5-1	TGCGCCAGCAGCTTAGCCGGGACAGGGTCCCCAGAGACCCAGTACTTC	CASSLAGTGSPETQYF
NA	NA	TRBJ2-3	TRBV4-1	TGCGCCAGCAGCCAATCGGTCCTCACAGGCAGCACAGATACGCAGTATTTT	CASSQSVLTGSTDTQYF
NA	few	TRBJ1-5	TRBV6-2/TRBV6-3	TGTGCCAGCAGTTACTTCGCGCAGCCCCAGCATTTT	CASSYFAQPQHF
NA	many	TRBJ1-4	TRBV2	TGTGCCAGCAATGAAGGGGCTCAGGAAGAAAAACTGTTTTTT	CASNEGAQEEKLFF
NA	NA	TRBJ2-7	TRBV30	TGTGCCTGGAGTGCTGACTTTAACGGTGACGAGCAGTACTTC	CAWSADFNGDEQYF
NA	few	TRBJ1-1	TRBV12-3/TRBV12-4	TGTGCCAAGACGCTCCTCCAGGGACAGAACACTGAAGCTTTCTTT	CAKTLLQGQNTEAFF
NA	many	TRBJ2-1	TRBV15	TGTGCCACCAGCAGAGATCAGGGGTCCGCTCGGGAGCAGTTCTTC	CATSRDQGSAREQFF
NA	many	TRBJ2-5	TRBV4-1	TGCGCCAGCAGCCGAGGGACACTGTACCAAGAGACCCAGTACTTC	CASSRGTLYQETQYF
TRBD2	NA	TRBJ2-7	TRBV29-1	TGCAGCGTTTACCTAGCGGCGGGGCAGTACTTC	CSVYLAAGQYF
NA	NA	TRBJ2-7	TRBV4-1	TGCGCCAGCAGCCCCCGGACAGACTACGAGCAGTACTTC	CASSPRTDYEQYF
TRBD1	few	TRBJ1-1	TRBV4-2	TGTGCCAGCAGCCAAGATAAGACAGGGGGGACTGGAGCTTTCTTT	CASSQDKTGGTGAFF
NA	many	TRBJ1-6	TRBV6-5	TGTGCCAGCAGTTACGGTATCCAAGGGCAGACACCCCTCCACTTT	CASSYGIQGQTPLHF
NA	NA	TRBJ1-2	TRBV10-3	TGTGCCATCAGTGAGGTCCTGCACTATGGCTACACCTTC	CAISEVLHYGYTF
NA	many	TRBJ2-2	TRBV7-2	TGTGCCAGCAGCTTAGGTCCAGGGGAGCTGTTTTTT	CASSLGPGELFF
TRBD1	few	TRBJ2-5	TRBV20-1	TGCAGTGCTAGAGCCGGGACAGGGACCCTAAGGGAGACCCAGTACTTC	CSARAGTGTLRETQYF
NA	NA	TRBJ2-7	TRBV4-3	TGCGCCAGCAGCCAAGATAAGGGGGTCCTGGGCGAGCAGTACTTC	CASSQDKGVLGEQYF
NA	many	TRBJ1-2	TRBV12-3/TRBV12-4	TGTGCCAGCAGTTTAAAGGGGAACTATGGCTACACCTTC	CASSLKGNYGYTF
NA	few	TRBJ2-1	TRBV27	TGTGCCAGCAGTCCCTCAGCCCAGGGTAATAGCCGGCGTGAGCAGTTCTTC	CASSPSAQGNSRREQFF
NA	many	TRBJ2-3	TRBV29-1	TGCAGCGTTGAAGAATGGGGAGGAGATACGCAGTATTTT	CSVEEWGGDTQYF
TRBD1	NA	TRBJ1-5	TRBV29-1	TGCAGCGTTTCGACAGGGACAAGCAATCAGCCCCAGCATTTT	CSVSTGTSNQPQHF
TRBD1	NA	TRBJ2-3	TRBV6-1	TGTGCCAGCAGGGACAGGGGGCGTAGCACAGATACGCAGTATTTT	CASRDRGRSTDTQYF
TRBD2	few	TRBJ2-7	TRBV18	TGTGCCAGCTCACTCGGACTAGCGGGCGACCGCTACGAGCAGTACTTC	CASSLGLAGDRYEQYF
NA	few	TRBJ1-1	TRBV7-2	TGTGCCAGCAGCGTCCGGGACCCAAGGGTCGGGGAAGCTTTCTTT	CASSVRDPRVGEAFF
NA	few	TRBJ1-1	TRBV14	TGTGCCAGCAGCCAACGAAACAGGTATCGGAACACTGAAGCTTTCTTT	CASSQRNRYRNTEAFF
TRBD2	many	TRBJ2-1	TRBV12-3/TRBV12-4	TGTGCCAGCACCGCGGGACTAGACTTAAATGAGCAGTTCTTC	CASTAGLDLNEQFF
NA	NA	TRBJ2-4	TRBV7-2	TGTGCCAGCGGGGCGGTACAGGGAAACATTCAGTACTTC	CASGAVQGNIQYF
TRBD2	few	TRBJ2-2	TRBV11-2	TGTGCCAGCAGCTTATCTAGCGGGAGACCCGGGGAGCTGTTTTTT	CASSLSSGRPGELFF
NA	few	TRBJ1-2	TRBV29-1	TGCAGCGTCCCCCCAGGGGCAACTAACTATGGCTACACCTTC	CSVPPGATNYGYTF
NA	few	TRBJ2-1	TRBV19	TGTGCCAGTAGTATATCCAGGGCACCCTCATACAATGAGCAGTTCTTC	CASSISRAPSYNEQFF
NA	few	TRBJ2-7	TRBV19	TGTGCCAGTTCTGGTTCGCGGGATCGGCTGAACTACGAGCAGTACTTC	CASSGSRDRLNYEQYF
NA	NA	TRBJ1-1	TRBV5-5	TGTGCCAGCAGCTTTTCTGACGGTGAAGCTTTCTTT	CASSFSDGEAFF
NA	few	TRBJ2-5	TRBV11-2	TGTGCCAGCAGCTCAAGGACTATCGCCCAGTACTTC	CASSSRTIAQYF
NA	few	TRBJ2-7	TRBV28	TGTGCCAGCAGCAGATGGACCTACGAGCAGTACTTC	CASSRWTYEQYF
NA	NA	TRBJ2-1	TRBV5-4	TGTGCCAGCAGCTTGAGAGATAGCTCCTACAATGAGCAGTTCTTC	CASSLRDSSYNEQFF
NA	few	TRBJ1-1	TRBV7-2	TGTGCCAGCAGCTTAATTCCGGGTTACACTGAAGCTTTCTTT	CASSLIPGYTEAFF
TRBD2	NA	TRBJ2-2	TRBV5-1	TGCGCCAGCAGCGTTTCGACTAGCGGGGGGTCAGCGAACACCGGGGAGCTGTTTTTT	CASSVSTSGGSANTGELFF
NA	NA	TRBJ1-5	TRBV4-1	TGCGCCAGCAGCCAAGATTCCCACGGGGATCAGCCCCAGCATTTT	CASSQDSHGDQPQHF